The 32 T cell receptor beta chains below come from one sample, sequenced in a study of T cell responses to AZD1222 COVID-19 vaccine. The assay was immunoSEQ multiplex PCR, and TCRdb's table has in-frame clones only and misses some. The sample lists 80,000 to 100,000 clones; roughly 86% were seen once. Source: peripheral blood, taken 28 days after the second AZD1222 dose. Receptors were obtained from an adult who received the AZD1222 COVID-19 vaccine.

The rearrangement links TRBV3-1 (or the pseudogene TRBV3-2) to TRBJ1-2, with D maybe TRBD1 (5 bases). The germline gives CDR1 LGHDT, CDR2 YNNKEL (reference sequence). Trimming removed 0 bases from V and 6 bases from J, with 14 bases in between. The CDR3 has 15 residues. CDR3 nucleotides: TGTGCCAGCAGCCAAGATCGCGTCAGGGAGGATGGCTACACCTTC. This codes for CASSQDRVREDGYTF.

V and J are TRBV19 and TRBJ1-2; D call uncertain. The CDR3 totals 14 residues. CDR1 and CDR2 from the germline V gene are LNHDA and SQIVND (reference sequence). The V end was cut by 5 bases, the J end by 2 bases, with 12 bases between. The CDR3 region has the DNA TGTGCCAGTAGTCCCGCGACGGCCAACTATGGCTACACCTTC. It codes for CASSPATANYGYTF.

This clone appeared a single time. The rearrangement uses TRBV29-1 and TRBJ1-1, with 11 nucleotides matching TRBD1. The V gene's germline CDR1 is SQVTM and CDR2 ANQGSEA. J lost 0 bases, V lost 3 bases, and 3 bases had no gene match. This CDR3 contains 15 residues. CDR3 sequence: CSVDGTGGMNTEAFF. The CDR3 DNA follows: TGCAGCGTTGACGGGACAGGGGGAATGAACACTGAAGCTTTCTTT.

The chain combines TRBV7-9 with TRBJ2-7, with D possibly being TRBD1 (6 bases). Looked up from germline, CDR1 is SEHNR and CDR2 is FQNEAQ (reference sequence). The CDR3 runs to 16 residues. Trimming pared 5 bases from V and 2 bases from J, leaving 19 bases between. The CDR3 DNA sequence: TGTGCCAGCAGCCCCAAAAGGCTGGACAGTGCCTACGAGCAGTACTTC. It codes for CASSPKRLDSAYEQYF. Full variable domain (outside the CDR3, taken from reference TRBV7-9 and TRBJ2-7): DTGVSQNPRHKITKRGQNVTFRCDPISEHNRLYWYRQTLGQGPEFLTYFQNEAQLEKSRLLSDRFSAERPKGSFSTLEIQRTEQGDSAMYLCASSPKRLDSAYEQYFGPGTRLTVT.

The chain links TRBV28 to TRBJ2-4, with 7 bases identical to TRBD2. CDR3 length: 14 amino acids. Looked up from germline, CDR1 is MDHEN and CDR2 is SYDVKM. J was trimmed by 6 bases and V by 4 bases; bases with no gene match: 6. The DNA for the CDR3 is TGTGCCAGCAGTTGGGGGGGGGAAGCAAACATTCAGTACTTC. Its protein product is CASSWGGEANIQYF.

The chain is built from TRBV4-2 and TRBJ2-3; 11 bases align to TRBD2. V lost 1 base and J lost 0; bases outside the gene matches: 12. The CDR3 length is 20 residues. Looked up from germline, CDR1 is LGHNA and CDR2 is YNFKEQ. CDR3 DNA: TGTGCCAGCAGCCAAGCCCCCGGGACTAGCGGCGGGACTAGCACAGATACGCAGTATTTT. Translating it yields CASSQAPGTSGGTSTDTQYF.

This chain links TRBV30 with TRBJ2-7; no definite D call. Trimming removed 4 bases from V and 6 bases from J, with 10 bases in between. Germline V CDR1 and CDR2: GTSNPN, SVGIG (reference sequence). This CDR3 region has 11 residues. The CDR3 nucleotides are TGTGCCTGGAACCACGGGTCCGAGCAGTACTTC. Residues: CAWNHGSEQYF.

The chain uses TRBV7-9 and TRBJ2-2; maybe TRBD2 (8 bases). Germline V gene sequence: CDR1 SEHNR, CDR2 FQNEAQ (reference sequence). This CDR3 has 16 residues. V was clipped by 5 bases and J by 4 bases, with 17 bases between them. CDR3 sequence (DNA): TGTGCCAGCAGCCCCCCACAGGGGACTAGCACCGGGGAGCTGTTTTTT. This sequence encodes CASSPPQGTSTGELFF.

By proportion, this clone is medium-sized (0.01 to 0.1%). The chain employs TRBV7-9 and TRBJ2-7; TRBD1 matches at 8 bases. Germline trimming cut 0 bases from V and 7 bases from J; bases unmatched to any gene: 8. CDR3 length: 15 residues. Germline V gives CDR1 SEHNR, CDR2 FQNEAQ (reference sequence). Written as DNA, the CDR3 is TGTGCCAGCAGCTTAGCGTACCAGGGGGCGCGGGAGCAGTACTTC. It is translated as CASSLAYQGAREQYF.

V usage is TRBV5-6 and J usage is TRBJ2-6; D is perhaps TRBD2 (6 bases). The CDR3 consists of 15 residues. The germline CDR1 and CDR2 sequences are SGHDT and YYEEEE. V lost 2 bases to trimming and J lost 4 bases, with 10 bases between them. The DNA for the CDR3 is TGTGCCAGCAGCTTTGGAGGGGCAGGGGCCAACGTCCTGACTTTC. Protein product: CASSFGGAGANVLTF.

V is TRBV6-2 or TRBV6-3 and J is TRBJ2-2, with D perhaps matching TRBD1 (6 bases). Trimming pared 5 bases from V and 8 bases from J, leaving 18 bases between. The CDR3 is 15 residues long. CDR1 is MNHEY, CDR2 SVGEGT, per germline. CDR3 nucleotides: TGTGCCAGCAGTCGGCCCGGGACACTCCTTGGGGAGCTGTTTTTT. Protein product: CASSRPGTLLGELFF.

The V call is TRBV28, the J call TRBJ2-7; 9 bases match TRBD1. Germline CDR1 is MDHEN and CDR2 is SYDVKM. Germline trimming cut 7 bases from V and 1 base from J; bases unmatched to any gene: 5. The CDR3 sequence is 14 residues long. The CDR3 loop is CASTGQGTSYEQYF. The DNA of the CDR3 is TGTGCCAGCACGGGACAGGGTACTTCCTACGAGCAGTACTTC.

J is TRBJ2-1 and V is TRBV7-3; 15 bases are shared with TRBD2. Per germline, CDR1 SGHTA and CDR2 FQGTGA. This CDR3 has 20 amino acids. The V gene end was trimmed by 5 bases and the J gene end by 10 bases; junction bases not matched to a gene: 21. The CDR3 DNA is TGTGCCAGCAGCACTCCTCCGGGACTAGCGGGAGGAGCTCGTCCATTCGAGCAGTTCTTC. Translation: CASSTPPGLAGGARPFEQFF.

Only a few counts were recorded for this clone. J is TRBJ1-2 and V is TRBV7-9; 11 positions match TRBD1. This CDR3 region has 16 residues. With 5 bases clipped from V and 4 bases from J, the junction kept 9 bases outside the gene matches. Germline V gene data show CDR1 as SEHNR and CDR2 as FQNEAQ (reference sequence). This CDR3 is CASSRGQGAFIYGYTF. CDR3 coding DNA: TGTGCCAGCAGCCGAGGACAGGGGGCGTTTATCTATGGCTACACCTTC.

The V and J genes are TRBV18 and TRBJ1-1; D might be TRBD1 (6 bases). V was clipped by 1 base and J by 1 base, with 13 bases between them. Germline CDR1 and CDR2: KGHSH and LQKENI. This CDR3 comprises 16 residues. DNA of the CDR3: TGTGCCAGCTCACCACGTGGGGGCAGGGCGAACACTGAAGCTTTCTTT. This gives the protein CASSPRGGRANTEAFF.

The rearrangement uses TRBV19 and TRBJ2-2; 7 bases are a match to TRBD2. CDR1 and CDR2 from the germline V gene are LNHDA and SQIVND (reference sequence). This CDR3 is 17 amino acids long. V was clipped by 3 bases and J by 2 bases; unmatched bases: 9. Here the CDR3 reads CASSIGGGRGNTGELFF. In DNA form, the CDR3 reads TGTGCCAGTAGTATTGGGGGAGGGCGCGGTAACACCGGGGAGCTGTTTTTT.

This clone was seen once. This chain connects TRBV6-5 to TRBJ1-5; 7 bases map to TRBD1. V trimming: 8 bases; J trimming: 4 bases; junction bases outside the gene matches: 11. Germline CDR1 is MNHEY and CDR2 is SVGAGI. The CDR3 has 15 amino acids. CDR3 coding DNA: TGTGCCAGCGTACAAGTCAGACAGGGTAATCAGCCCCAGCATTTT. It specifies CASVQVRQGNQPQHF.

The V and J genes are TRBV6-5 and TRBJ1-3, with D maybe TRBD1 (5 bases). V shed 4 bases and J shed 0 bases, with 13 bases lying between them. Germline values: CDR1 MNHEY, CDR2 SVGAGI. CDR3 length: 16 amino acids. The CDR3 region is CASSSRQSSSGNTIYF. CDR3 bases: TGTGCCAGCAGTTCCCGACAGTCAAGCTCTGGAAACACCATATATTTT.

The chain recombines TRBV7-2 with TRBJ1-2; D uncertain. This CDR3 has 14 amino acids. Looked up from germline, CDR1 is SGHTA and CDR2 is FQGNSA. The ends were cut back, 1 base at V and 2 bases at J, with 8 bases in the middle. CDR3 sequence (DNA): TGTGCCAGCAGCTTAGGTGGCAGAAACTATGGCTACACCTTC. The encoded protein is CASSLGGRNYGYTF.

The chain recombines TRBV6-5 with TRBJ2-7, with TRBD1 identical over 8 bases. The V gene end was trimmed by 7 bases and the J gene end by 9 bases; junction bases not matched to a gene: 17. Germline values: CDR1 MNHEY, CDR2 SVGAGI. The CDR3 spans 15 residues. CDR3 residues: CASNTEGVRTGRQYF. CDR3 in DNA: TGTGCCAGCAACACAGAAGGCGTCCGGACAGGGAGGCAGTACTTC.

In DNA, the CDR3 is TGTGCCAGCAGCCAAGAACTAGGGACTAGCGGGGGAAAATGGGACAATGAGCAGTTCTTC. Its translation is CASSQELGTSGGKWDNEQFF. The chain recombines TRBV3-1 (or the pseudogene TRBV3-2) with TRBJ2-1; 14 bases map to TRBD2. V lost 0 bases, J lost 5 bases, and 12 bases stayed unmatched. From germline, CDR1 is LGHDT and CDR2 YNNKEL (reference sequence). This CDR3 has 20 residues.

The CDR3 protein is CASSSGNTIYF. CDR3 coding DNA: TGTGCCAGCAGTTCTGGAAACACCATATATTTT. The chain links TRBV28 to TRBJ1-3; no definite D call. CDR1 and CDR2 (germline): MDHEN, SYDVKM. The V end lost 4 bases, the J end lost 2 bases, and 0 bases lay between the germline ends. This CDR3 region has 11 residues.

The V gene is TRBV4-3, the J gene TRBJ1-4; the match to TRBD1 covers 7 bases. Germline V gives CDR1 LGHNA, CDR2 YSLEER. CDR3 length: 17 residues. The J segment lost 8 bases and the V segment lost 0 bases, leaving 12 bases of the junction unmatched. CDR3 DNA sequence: TGCGCCAGCAGCCAAGATCGAGACAGGGTCTATGGAGAAAAACTGTTTTTT. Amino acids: CASSQDRDRVYGEKLFF.

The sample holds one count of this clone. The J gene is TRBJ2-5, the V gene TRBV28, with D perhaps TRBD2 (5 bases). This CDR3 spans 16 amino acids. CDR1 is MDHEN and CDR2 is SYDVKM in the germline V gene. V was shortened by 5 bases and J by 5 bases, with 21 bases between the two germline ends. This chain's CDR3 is CASSRAIIGGGETQYF. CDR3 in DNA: TGTGCCAGCAGTCGAGCCATTATAGGAGGCGGGGAGACCCAGTACTTC.

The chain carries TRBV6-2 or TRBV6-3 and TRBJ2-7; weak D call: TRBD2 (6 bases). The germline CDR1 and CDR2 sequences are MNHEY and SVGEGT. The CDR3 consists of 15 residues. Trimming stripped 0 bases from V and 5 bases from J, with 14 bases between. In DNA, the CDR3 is TGTGCCAGCAGTTACTCCGGAGGGATCGCCGACGAGCAGTACTTC. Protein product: CASSYSGGIADEQYF.

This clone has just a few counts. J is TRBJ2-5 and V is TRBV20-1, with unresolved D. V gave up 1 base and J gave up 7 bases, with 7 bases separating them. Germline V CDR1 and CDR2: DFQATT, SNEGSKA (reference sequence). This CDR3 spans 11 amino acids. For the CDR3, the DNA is TGCAGTGCTAGAGCAGGACCGACCCAGTACTTC. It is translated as CSARAGPTQYF.

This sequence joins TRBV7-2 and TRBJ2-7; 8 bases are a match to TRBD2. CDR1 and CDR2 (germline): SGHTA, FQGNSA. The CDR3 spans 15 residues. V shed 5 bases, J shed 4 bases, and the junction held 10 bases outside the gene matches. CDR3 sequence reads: CASSLPPRGRYEQYF. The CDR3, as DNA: TGTGCCAGCAGCCTCCCTCCCCGCGGGAGGTACGAGCAGTACTTC.

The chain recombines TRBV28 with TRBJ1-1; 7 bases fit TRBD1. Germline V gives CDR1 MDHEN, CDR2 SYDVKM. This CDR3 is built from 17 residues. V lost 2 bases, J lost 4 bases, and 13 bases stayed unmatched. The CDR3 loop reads CASSLARQGVTVTEAFF. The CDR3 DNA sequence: TGTGCCAGCAGTTTAGCCCGACAGGGTGTTACGGTCACTGAAGCTTTCTTT.

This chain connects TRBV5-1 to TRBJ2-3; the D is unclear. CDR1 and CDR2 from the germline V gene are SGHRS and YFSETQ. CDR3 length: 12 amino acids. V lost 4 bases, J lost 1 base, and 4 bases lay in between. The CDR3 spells CASSPGTDTQYF. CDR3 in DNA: TGCGCCAGCAGCCCGGGCACAGATACGCAGTATTTT. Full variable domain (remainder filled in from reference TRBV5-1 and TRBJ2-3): KAGVTQTPRYLIKTRGQQVTLSCSPISGHRSVSWYQQTPGQGLQFLFEYFSETQRNKGNFPGRFSGRQFSNSRSEMNVSTLELGDSALYLCASSPGTDTQYFGPGTRLTVL.

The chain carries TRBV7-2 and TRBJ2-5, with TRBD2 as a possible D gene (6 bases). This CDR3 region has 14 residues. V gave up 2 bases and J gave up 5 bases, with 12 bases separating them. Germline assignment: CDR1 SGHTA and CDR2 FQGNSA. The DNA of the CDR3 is TGTGCCAGCAGCTTACGGCGGGGCAAGGAGACCCAGTACTTC. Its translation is CASSLRRGKETQYF.

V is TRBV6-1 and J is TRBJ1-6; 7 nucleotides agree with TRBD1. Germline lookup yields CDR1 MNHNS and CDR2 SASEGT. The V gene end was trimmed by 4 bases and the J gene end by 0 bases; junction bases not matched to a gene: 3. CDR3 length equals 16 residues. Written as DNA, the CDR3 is TGTGCCAGCAGTGGGGGGACAGTCTCCTATAATTCACCCCTCCACTTT. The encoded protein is CASSGGTVSYNSPLHF.

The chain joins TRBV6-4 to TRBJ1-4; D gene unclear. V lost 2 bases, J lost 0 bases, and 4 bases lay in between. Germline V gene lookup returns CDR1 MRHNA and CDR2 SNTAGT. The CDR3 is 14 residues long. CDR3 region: CASSDGTTNEKLFF. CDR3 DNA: TGTGCCAGCAGTGACGGGACAACTAATGAAAAACTGTTTTTT.